One sample yielded the 12 T cell receptor beta chains listed below, sequenced in a study of blood T cells in healthy people across ages. Primed by a sample-barcoded 5' primer and a J-beta primer mix, a second PCR proceeded for about 6 to 11 cycles. A single record per CDR3 protein comes from TCRdb applying MiXCR to the 5' RACE reads. Of under 1,000,000 distinct CDR3 sequences listed, 35% to 50% were seen once; the top ten hold roughly 18%. The sample consisted of blood. These TCRs come from a man older than 75 in good health.

About this clonotype itself: Sequence at one end of the junction differs from germline and may be a read error. The rearrangement joins TRBV15 to TRBJ1-2; no reliable D call. The CDR3 loop spans 15 amino acids. Germline V gene data show CDR1 as LNHNV and CDR2 as YYDKDF (reference sequence). In DNA form, the CDR3 reads TGTGCCACCAGCAGAGATGGGAACTATTTTTATGGTTACACCTTC. Its translation is CATSRDGNYFYGYTF.

The V call is TRBV7-8, the J call TRBJ2-5; no definite D call. Trimming took 1 base from V and 1 from J, leaving 10 bases between them. The germline V gene encodes CDR1 SGHVS and CDR2 FQNEAQ. This CDR3 comprises 15 residues. The CDR3 DNA follows: TGTGCCAGCAGCTTAGGGTCAGCGATCCAAGAGACCCAGTACTTC. Translated: CASSLGSAIQETQYF.

The chain uses TRBV21-1 and TRBJ2-1; the table's D call TRBD1 went unverified against the DNA. TRBV21-1 is a documented pseudogene. This CDR3 spans 16 amino acids. This chain's CDR3 is CASSKMKQVVYNEQFF. DNA for the CDR3: TGTGCCAGCAGCAAAATGAAACAGGTAGTGTACAATGAGCAGTTCTTC.

This clonotype has ten or more counts. The chain is built from TRBV6-4 and TRBJ2-3, with 10 positions matching TRBD2. Germline CDR1 and CDR2: MRHNA and SNTAGT. V lost 5 bases to trimming and J lost 1 base; unmatched junction nucleotides: 3. The length of the CDR3 is 15 residues. CDR3 bases: TGTGCCAGCAGTCCAGCGGGAGGGGGCACAGATACGCAGTATTTT. This encodes CASSPAGGGTDTQYF.

The genes are TRBV10-3 and TRBJ2-5, with D possibly TRBD2 on 5 matching bases. The CDR3 length is 15 residues. V lost 4 bases and J 0 bases, leaving 12 bases between the germline ends. The germline gives CDR1 ENHRY, CDR2 SYGVKD. CDR3 nucleotide sequence: TGTGCCATCAGTGTAGGAGGATCGTACCAAGAGACCCAGTACTTC. Translation: CAISVGGSYQETQYF.

The chain uses TRBV20-1 and TRBJ2-4; 7 bases match TRBD1. The DNA end favors TRBJ2-7, so the J call may be wrong. In germline, CDR1 is DFQATT, CDR2 SNEGSKA (reference sequence). The length of the CDR3 is 12 residues. The CDR3 DNA is TGCAGTGCTAGCATACAGGGGTACGAGCAGTACTTC. The encoded protein is CSASIQGYEQYF.

The chain is built from TRBV27 and TRBJ1-2; D perhaps matches TRBD1 (6 bases). Trimming left V 4 bases short and J 2 bases short, with 14 bases between. CDR3 length equals 15 residues. In germline, CDR1 is MNHEY, CDR2 SMNVEV (reference sequence). This chain's CDR3 is CASSSQGTKNYGYTF. The CDR3 DNA is TGTGCCAGCAGTTCTCAAGGGACAAAAAACTATGGCTACACCTTC.

The CDR3 nucleotides are TGCGCCAGCGGGCAGGGGGTCTATGGCTACACCTTC. This encodes CASGQGVYGYTF. The chain combines TRBV4-1 with TRBJ1-2; 7 nucleotides align to TRBD1. Germline lookup yields CDR1 MGHRA and CDR2 YSYEKL. With V trimmed by 8 bases and J by 4 bases, 4 bases remained unmatched. The CDR3 length is 12 residues.

The J gene is TRBJ1-2, the V gene TRBV29-1; D may be TRBD1 (5 bases). The germline V gene has CDR1 SQVTM and CDR2 ANQGSEA. The CDR3 extends over 14 amino acids. The ends were cut back, 0 bases at V and 2 bases at J, with 10 bases in the middle. In nucleotides, the CDR3 is TGCAGCGTTGAAGATGGCAGGGCGAACTATGGCTACACCTTC. Residues: CSVEDGRANYGYTF.

The chain recombines TRBV29-1 with TRBJ2-7; 8 bases are a match to TRBD1. Trimming at V came to 7 bases and at J to 5 bases, leaving 13 bases not matched to a gene. Germline V gives CDR1 SQVTM, CDR2 ANQGSEA. The CDR3 totals 14 residues. CDR3 residues: CSALIARGQHEQYF. CDR3 bases: TGCAGCGCCCTCATAGCCAGGGGGCAACACGAGCAGTACTTC.

This clonotype was recorded a few times. The chain links TRBV3-1 to TRBJ2-3, with 8 bases fitting TRBD1. The CDR3 extends over 14 amino acids. The germline V gene encodes CDR1 LGHDT and CDR2 YNNKEL (reference sequence). Losses at the gene ends were 3 bases for V and 6 bases for J; bases not matched to a gene: 5. The DNA for the CDR3 is TGTGCCAGCAGCCACGACAGGGGTTGGGATACGCAGTATTTT. Encoded protein: CASSHDRGWDTQYF.

This clonotype was seen only once. A read error may be the cause here, since a much bigger clone is one base away. The rearrangement uses TRBV5-5 and TRBJ2-1; tentatively, D is TRBD2 (5 bases). CDR3 size: 14 residues. The germline CDR1 and CDR2 sequences are SGHKS and YYEKEE (reference sequence). Trimming removed 4 bases at V and 6 bases at J, with 14 bases between. This CDR3 is CASSLDLEGNEQFF. The CDR3, as DNA: TGTGCCAGCAGCCTGGACCTCGAGGGCAATGAGCAGTTCTTC.